The clone carrying this TCR beta chain was picked up one time. The antigen remains unidentified. Each donor was healthy, and each was a bone marrow donor. This PCR relied on a set of 60 Vbeta primers and 13 Jbeta primers. Here immunoSEQ multiplex PCR was the method, and the copy in TCRdb shows in-frame clones only, minus some. Of roughly 200,000 clones listed, around 77% are singletons. The data stem from a study of cytomegalovirus exposure and HLA in healthy donors. Whole-study results and caveats: There were around 160 TCR beta chains listed as cytomegalovirus-associated.

This sequence was found in a man in his 60s in good health and CMV-seronegative. The specimen was PBMCs.

CDR3 loop: CASSEGLMKQFF. CDR3 DNA sequence: TGTGCCAGCAGCGAAGGACTAATGAAGCAGTTCTTC. The V call is TRBV5-8, the J call TRBJ2-1; maybe TRBD2 (6 bases). CDR1 and CDR2 from the germline V gene are SGHTS and YDEGEE. The ends were cut back, 4 bases at V and 11 bases at J, with 13 bases in the middle. The CDR3 is made up of 12 amino acids.